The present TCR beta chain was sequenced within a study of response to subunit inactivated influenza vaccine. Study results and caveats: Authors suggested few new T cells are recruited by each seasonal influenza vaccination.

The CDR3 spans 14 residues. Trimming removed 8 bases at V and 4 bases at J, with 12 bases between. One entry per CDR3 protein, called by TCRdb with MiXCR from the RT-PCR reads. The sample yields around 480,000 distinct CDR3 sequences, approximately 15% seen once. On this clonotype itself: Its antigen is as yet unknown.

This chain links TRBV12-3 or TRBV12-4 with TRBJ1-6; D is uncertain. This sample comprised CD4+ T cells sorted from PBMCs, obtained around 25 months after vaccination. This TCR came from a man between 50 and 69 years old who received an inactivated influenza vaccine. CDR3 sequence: CASAGMSYNSPLHF. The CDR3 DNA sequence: TGTGCCAGCGCTGGGATGTCGTATAATTCACCCCTCCACTTT.